The 10 T cell receptor beta chains reported below all come from one sample, sequenced in a study of cytomegalovirus exposure and HLA in healthy donors. The PCR ran on 60 Vbeta and 13 Jbeta primers. Measured with immunoSEQ multiplex PCR; TCRdb has only the in-frame clones, and not every one. Altogether approximately 85,000 clones are present, over 75% being singletons, with the ten largest covering about 7.3%. The sample comprised PBMCs. Receptor source: a man aged 25-40 years in good health and CMV-seronegative.

The CDR3 sequence: CASSLASANEKLFF. CDR3 DNA sequence: TGCGCCAGCAGCTTGGCCAGCGCTAATGAAAAACTGTTTTTT. The V and J genes are TRBV5-1 and TRBJ1-4, with D hard to call. The CDR3 runs to 14 residues. The V end lost 0 bases, the J end lost 3 bases, and 6 bases lay between the germline ends. From germline, CDR1 is SGHRS and CDR2 YFSETQ.

In nucleotides, the CDR3 is TGTGCCAGCAGCTTGGCCCCCCAGGAGGGAAGGGACACTGAAGCTTTCTTT. Protein sequence: CASSLAPQEGRDTEAFF. The chain is built from TRBV5-5 and TRBJ1-1; D gene ambiguous. CDR1 is SGHKS, CDR2 YYEKEE, per germline (reference sequence). CDR3 length equals 17 residues. Trimming took 0 bases from V and 3 from J, leaving 18 bases between them.

The V gene is TRBV2, the J gene TRBJ2-1; the match to TRBD2 covers 8 bases. The trim removed 6 bases at V and 3 bases at J, leaving 1 base unmatched. The CDR3 has 13 residues. Germline values: CDR1 SNHLY, CDR2 FYNNEI. CDR3 protein: CASSGTSYNEQFF. CDR3 sequence (DNA): TGTGCCAGCAGCGGGACTAGCTACAATGAGCAGTTCTTC.

The chain is built from TRBV6-5 and TRBJ2-1; the match to TRBD2 covers 8 bases. Trimming cost V 5 bases and J 4 bases; bases outside gene matches: 7. CDR1 is MNHEY, CDR2 SVGAGI, per germline. This CDR3 spans 15 amino acids. CDR3 coding DNA: TGTGCCAGCAGTCTTCAGCGGGGGATGTACAATGAGCAGTTCTTC. This encodes CASSLQRGMYNEQFF.

The chain uses TRBV10-3 and TRBJ2-1, with 14 bases aligning to TRBD2. Trimming cost V 7 bases and J 9 bases; bases outside gene matches: 11. Germline CDR1 is ENHRY and CDR2 is SYGVKD. The CDR3 runs to 16 residues. Here the CDR3 DNA reads TGTGCCATCAAGACTAGCGGGAGGGGGACTTTGAGTGAGCAGTTCTTC. Its translation is CAIKTSGRGTLSEQFF.

V is TRBV2 and J is TRBJ1-4; TRBD1 aligns across 7 bases. The ends lost 2 bases at V and 4 bases at J; junction bases unmatched: 4. CDR1 and CDR2 (germline): SNHLY, FYNNEI. The CDR3 spans 15 residues. In nucleotides, the CDR3 is TGTGCCAGCAGTGAAACGACAGGGCTTAATGAAAAACTGTTTTTT. Its protein is CASSETTGLNEKLFF.

The gene calls are TRBV5-1 and TRBJ1-1; possibly TRBD1 for D (6 bases). Germline CDR1 SGHRS, CDR2 YFSETQ. Trimming shortened V by 5 bases and J by 6 bases, and 14 bases separated the two germline ends. The CDR3 extends over 13 amino acids. CDR3 nucleotides: TGCGCCAGCAGAACAGGGTCCTCGGCTGAAGCTTTCTTT. Amino acid sequence: CASRTGSSAEAFF.

This clone was seen just once. The chain couples TRBV5-4 to TRBJ1-2; 7 bases align to TRBD1. Germline V gives CDR1 SGHNT, CDR2 YYREEE (reference sequence). V trimming: 0 bases; J trimming: 5 bases; junction bases outside the gene matches: 7. There are 15 residues in the CDR3. CDR3 residues: CASSLGRTGVYGYTF. CDR3 nucleotides: TGTGCCAGCAGCTTGGGTCGTACAGGGGTTTATGGCTACACCTTC.

This sequence joins TRBV7-2 and TRBJ1-2; no definite D call. Per germline, CDR1 SGHTA and CDR2 FQGNSA. V was cut by 5 bases and J by 4 bases, with 11 bases left in between. This CDR3 has 13 amino acids. CDR3 DNA sequence: TGTGCCAGCAGCCGAGCTTCGAGCTATGGCTACACCTTC. It encodes CASSRASSYGYTF.

The CDR3 reads CAIGQTGELFF. Here the CDR3 DNA reads TGTGCCATCGGACAGACCGGGGAGCTGTTTTTT. The chain couples TRBV10-3 to TRBJ2-2; tentative D call: TRBD1 (6 bases). In germline, CDR1 is ENHRY, CDR2 SYGVKD. This CDR3 has 11 amino acids. Trimming took 8 bases from V and 5 from J, leaving 6 bases between them.